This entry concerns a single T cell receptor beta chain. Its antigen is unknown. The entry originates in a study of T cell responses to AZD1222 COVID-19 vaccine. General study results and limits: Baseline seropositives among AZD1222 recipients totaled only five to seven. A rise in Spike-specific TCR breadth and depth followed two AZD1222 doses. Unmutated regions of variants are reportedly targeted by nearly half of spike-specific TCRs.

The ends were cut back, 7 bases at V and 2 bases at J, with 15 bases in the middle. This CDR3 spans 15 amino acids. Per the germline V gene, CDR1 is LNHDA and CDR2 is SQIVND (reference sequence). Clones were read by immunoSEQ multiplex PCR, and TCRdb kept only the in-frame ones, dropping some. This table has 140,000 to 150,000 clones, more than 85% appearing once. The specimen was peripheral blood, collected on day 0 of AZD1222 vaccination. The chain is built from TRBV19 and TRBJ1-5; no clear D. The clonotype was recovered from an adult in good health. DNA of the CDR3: TGTGCCAGTACTCTATCCGGGGTGGGCAATCAGCCCCAGCATTTT. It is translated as CASTLSGVGNQPQHF.